This TCR beta chain was retrieved from a study of T-cell reconstitution after alpha-beta-depleted transplantation in children (TCRdb year 2016). With respect to the entire study: T-cell immune reconstitution after TCRalphabeta/CD19-depleted allogeneic hematopoietic cell transplantation in children was quantitatively tracked in the study by means of TCR repertoire profiling.

The full study reports these points: In some patients, the high TCRbeta diversity seen at day 60 was put down to recipient T cells and intrathymic progenitors that had survived conditioning. Over subsequent months, a decline in hyperexpanded clone frequencies was noted, and after one year, T-cell counts and TCRbeta diversity were mostly ascribed to newly produced T cells. Apparently early alphabetaT-cell count recovery about two months after transplant reportedly relied on only several hundred rapidly expanded clones derived from non-depleted graft cells.

This clonotype was recorded at least ten times. Its recognized antigen is unknown. No per-base quality is available; no much larger clone lies one base away. Library generation was performed with PCR. The data were produced on an Illumina HiSeq 2500. Molecular barcoding was employed in the preparation of TCR libraries, with unique molecular identifiers being used to normalize TCRbeta repertoire quantification. Using fastp trimming at Q25 and MiXCR clonotype assembly, TCRdb reanalyzed the public sequencing data and kept in-frame beta chains. Entries that share a CDR3 protein sequence are merged under the most common genes and DNA. This sample has about 300,000 distinct CDR3 sequences in its table, and about 7.3% of those were observed once. In total, the top ten clones hold approximately 8.6% of the sample. The treatment or condition label on this specimen signifies: allogeneic hematopoietic cell transplantation with graft depleted of TCRalphabeta T cells and CD19 B cells. The transplant recipients were children given TCRalphabeta/CD19-depleted allogeneic hematopoietic cell grafts.

Sequencing used peripheral blood, obtained 360 days after TCRalphabeta/CD19-depleted stem cell transplant. The clonotype was recovered from a female patient aged 2-9 years who had a stem cell transplant for Fanconi anemia, so the T cells may come from the graft donor.

The CDR3 sequence is CASSGWGPGNTIYF. Read as DNA, the sequence is TGTGCCAGCAGCGGTTGGGGTCCTGGAAACACCATATATTTT. The rearranged chain carries TRBV11-2 and TRBJ1-3, with the D gene call left open. CDR1 SGHAT and CDR2 FQNNGV are derived from the germline V gene. Counted from cysteine to phenylalanine, this CDR3 has 14 amino acids. Only the CDR3 region is kept as DNA, spanning 42 bases read in frame from base 1. At the junction V is shortened by 5 bases and J by 2 bases, with 10 bases in between. Joined to the reference TRBV11-2 and TRBJ1-3 proteins, this CDR3 gives the full variable domain: EAGVAQSPRYKIIEKRQSVAFWCNPISGHATLYWYQQILGQGPKLLIQFQNNGVVDDSQLPKDRFSAERLKGVDSTLKIQPAKLEDSAVYLCASSGWGPGNTIYFGEGSWLTVV.